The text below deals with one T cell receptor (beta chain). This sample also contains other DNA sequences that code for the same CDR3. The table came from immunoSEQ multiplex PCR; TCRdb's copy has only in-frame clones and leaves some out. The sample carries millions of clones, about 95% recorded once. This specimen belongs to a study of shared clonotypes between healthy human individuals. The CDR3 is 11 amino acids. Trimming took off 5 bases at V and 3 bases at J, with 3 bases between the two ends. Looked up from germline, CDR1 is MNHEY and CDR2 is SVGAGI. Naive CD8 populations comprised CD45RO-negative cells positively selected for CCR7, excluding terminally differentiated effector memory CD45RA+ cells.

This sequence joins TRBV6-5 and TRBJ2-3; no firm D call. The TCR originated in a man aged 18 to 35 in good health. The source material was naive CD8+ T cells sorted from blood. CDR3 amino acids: CASSSTDTQYF. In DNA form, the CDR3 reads TGTGCCAGCAGTAGTACAGATACGCAGTATTTT.